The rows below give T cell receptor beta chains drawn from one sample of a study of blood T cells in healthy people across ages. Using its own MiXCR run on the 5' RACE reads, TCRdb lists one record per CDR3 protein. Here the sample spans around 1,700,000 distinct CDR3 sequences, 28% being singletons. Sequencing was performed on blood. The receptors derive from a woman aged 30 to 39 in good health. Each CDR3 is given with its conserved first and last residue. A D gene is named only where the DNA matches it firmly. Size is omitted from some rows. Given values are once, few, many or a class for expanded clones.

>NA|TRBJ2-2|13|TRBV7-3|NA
TGTGCCAGCGGCTCTGGACCTACCGGGGAGCTGTTTTTT
CASGSGPTGELFF
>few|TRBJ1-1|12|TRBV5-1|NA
TGCGCCAGCAGCTTGGGGGGGGATGAAGCTTTCTTT
CASSLGGDEAFF
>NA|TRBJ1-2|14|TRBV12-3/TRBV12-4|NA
TGTGCCAGCAGTTTAGTTCAGGAAAACTATGGCTACACCTTC
CASSLVQENYGYTF
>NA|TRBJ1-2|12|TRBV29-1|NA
TGCAGCGTGGACCGTAGACAGGATGGCTACACCTTC
CSVDRRQDGYTF
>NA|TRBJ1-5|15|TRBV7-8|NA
TGTGCCACCAGAGGAGGGGGGGGCTCGAATCAGCCCCAGCATTTT
CATRGGGGSNQPQHF
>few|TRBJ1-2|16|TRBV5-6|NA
TGTGCCAGCAGCTTGAGGATAATCCCTTCTAACTATGGCTACACCTTC
CASSLRIIPSNYGYTF
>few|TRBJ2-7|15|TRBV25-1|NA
TGTGCCAGCAGTCCAGGTGAGGCGGGCGACCACGAGCAGTACTTC
CASSPGEAGDHEQYF
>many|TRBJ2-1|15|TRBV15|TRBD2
TGTGCCACCAGCACTCCGGGACTAGCGGTCAATGAGCAGTTCTTC
CATSTPGLAVNEQFF
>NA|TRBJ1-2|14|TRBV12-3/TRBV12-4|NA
TGTGCCAGCAGTTTGTTTCGGGGGGACTATGGCTACACCTTC
CASSLFRGDYGYTF
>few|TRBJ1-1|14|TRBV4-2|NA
TGTGCCAGCAGCCGGCGCGGACAGAACACTGAAGCTTTCTTT
CASSRRGQNTEAFF
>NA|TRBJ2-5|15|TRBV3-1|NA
TGTGCCAGCAGCCAAGGGATCGGAACCCGCAATGAGCAGTACTTC
CASSQGIGTRNEQYF
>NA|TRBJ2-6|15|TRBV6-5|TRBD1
TGTACCAGCAGTTCGGACAGGGCTGGGGCCAACGTCCTGACTTTC
CTSSSDRAGANVLTF
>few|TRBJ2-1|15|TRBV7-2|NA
TGTGCCAGCAGGGACGACGGTATCTACAATGAGCAGCAGTTCTTC
CASRDDGIYNEQQFF
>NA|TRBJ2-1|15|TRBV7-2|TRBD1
TGTGCCAGCAGCTACGACAGGGGATCCTACAATGAGCAGTTCTTC
CASSYDRGSYNEQFF
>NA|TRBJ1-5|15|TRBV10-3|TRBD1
TGTGCCATCAGCCAGGACAGGGTTTGGAATCAGCCCCAGCATTTT
CAISQDRVWNQPQHF
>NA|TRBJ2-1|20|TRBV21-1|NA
TGTGCCAGCAGCAAAACCCGCGGCAAGGGGAATAGCGGGGAAACCTACGAGCAGTTCTTC
CASSKTRGKGNSGETYEQFF
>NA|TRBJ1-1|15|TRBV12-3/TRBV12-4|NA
TGTGCCAGCAGCCCCGGGGGAGAGATTAACACTGAAGCTTTCTTT
CASSPGGEINTEAFF
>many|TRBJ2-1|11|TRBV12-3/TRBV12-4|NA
TGTGCCAGCAGTTCTGTCGGCGAGCAGTTCTTC
CASSSVGEQFF
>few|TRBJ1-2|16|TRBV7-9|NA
TGTGCCAGCAGCAACTCTAAGGCGAGGTCTAACTATGGCTACACCTTC
CASSNSKARSNYGYTF
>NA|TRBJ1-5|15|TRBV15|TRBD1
TGTGCCACCAGCGCACAGGGGGCACTAAGTCAGCCCCAGCATTTT
CATSAQGALSQPQHF
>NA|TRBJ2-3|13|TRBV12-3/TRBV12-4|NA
TGTGCCAGCAGCAGGACCCCAGCAGGTACGCAGTATTTT
CASSRTPAGTQYF
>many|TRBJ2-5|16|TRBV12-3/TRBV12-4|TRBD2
TGTGCCAGCAGTCCCGGGACTAGCGGGGGCGGGGAGACCCAGTACTTC
CASSPGTSGGGETQYF
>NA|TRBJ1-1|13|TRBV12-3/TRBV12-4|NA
TGTGCCAGCAGTTTACAGGGGTCGGGTGAAGCTTTCTTT
CASSLQGSGEAFF
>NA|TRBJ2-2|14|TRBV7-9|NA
TGTGCCAGCAGTCCCCAAGAGGATTCCGGGGAGCTGTTTTTT
CASSPQEDSGELFF
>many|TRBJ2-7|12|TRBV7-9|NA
TGTGCCAGCAGCACCAGTGTCTACGAGCAGTACTTC
CASSTSVYEQYF
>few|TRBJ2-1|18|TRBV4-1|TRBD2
TGCGCCAGCAGCCATGGGCTGACTAGCGGGAGCCCCTACAATGAGCAGTTCTTC
CASSHGLTSGSPYNEQFF
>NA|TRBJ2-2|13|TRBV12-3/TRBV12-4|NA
TGTGCCAGCAGTTCTAGCAGGAACGGGGAGCTGTTTTTT
CASSSSRNGELFF
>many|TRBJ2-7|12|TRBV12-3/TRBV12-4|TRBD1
TGTGCCAGCGGTACAGGGGCCAGCGAGCAGTACTTC
CASGTGASEQYF
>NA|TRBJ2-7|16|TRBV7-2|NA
TGTGCCAGCAGCTTAGAGGGCACCACCACCACCTACGAGCAGTACTTC
CASSLEGTTTTYEQYF
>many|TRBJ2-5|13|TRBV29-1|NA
TGCAGCGGTTCTAGCCACGGACAAGAGACCCAGTACTTC
CSGSSHGQETQYF
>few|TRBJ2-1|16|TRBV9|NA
TGTGCCAGCAGCGGCCCAACTAGTCCCGACTACAATGAGCAGTTCTTC
CASSGPTSPDYNEQFF
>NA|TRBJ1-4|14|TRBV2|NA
TGTGCCAGCAGTGAAGAGACCCTGGGAGAAAAACTGTTTTTT
CASSEETLGEKLFF
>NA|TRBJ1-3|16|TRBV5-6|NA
TGTGCCAGCAGCTGGGCCAGACAAATCTCTGGAAACACCATATATTTT
CASSWARQISGNTIYF
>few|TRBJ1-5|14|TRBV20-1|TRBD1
TGCAGTGCTAGAGTCGGGACAGCTGATGGACCCCAGCATTTT
CSARVGTADGPQHF
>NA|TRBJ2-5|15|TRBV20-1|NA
TGCAGTGCTAGAGGCCCCGGGGCGTACCAAGAGACCCAGTACTTC
CSARGPGAYQETQYF
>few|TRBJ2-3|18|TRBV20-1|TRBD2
TGCAGTGCTAGAGATTGGGCCAGACTAGCGGGAGTTGCAGATACGCAGTATTTT
CSARDWARLAGVADTQYF
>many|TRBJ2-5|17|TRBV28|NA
TGTGCCAGCAGTTTAGGGCAAAAGGAGGTCATTGGGGAGACCCAGTACTTC
CASSLGQKEVIGETQYF
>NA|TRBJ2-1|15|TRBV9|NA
TGTGCCAGCAGCGTAACTCGGCCCCGACCTAATGGGCAGTTCTTC
CASSVTRPRPNGQFF
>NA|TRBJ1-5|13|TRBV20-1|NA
TGCAGTGCTAGAACGGGACGGGGCCAGCCCCAGCATTTT
CSARTGRGQPQHF
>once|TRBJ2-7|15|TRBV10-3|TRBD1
TGTGCCATCAGTGCCAACAGGGGGGACGCCTACGAGCAGTACTTC
CAISANRGDAYEQYF